This TCR beta chain was documented in a study of blood T cell repertoires in COVID-19. Looking at the study overall: From the United States, Italy and Spain came samples of acute and convalescent COVID-19. Nucleic acid was either cDNA or gDNA, and it came from T cells, B-cell-depleted T cells, or PBMCs.

As handled by the study authors: Estimates of nucleated cell counts were drawn from the amplification of reference gene primers. Assay used: immunoSEQ multiplex PCR; TCRdb lists only in-frame clones, some missing. V, J and clone size were drawn from that table, and D and trimming were deduced from the DNA. The sample lists a few hundred thousand clones; roughly 90% were seen once. Per the germline V gene, CDR1 is LGHDT and CDR2 is YNNKEL (reference sequence). The CDR3 runs 13 residues. The ends were cut back, 4 bases at V and 7 bases at J, with 14 bases in the middle. V gene TRBV3-1 (or the pseudogene TRBV3-2) combines with J gene TRBJ2-7, with a possible D match to TRBD2 (5 bases). The specimen was peripheral blood. This clonotype originated in a man aged 35-49 years with acute or convalescent COVID-19. CDR3: CASSPGGSGEQYF. CDR3 coding DNA: TGTGCCAGCAGCCCTGGTGGTTCGGGAGAGCAGTACTTC.